The entry below describes one T cell receptor beta chain. The antigen remains undetermined. CD45RO/CCR7/CD25/CD127/CD95/CD27 sorting isolated CD4+ naive, central memory, regulatory and stem cell-like memory cells. In all sorted populations, purity surpassed 98%. This CDR3 region has 15 residues. Germline V gene lookup returns CDR1 SGDLS and CDR2 YYNGEE. The V end was cut by 0 bases, the J end by 8 bases, with 15 bases between. The data were obtained in a study of beta chain features in type 1 diabetes. Whole-study findings and limits: Type 1 diabetes patients had TCRB CDR3s that were shorter (moderately but significantly so) in all four CD4+ subsets. VDJ junctions sequenced from type 1 diabetes patients showed fewer insertions and more deletions. Naive, central memory and Treg TCRB repertoires appeared more alike in patients than in healthy donors.

The authors reverse transcribed all of the isolated RNA, so sequencing captured expressed TCRB transcripts. Here immunoSEQ multiplex PCR was the method, and the copy in TCRdb shows in-frame clones only, minus some. The profile covers a few hundred thousand clones, with around 24% appearing a single time and over 0.01% taken by the ten largest. The chain has TRBV9 and TRBJ2-1, with D hard to call. The specimen was naive CD4+ T cells from blood. This receptor was identified in a woman younger than 45 with type 1 diabetes. Written as DNA, the CDR3 is TGTGCCAGCAGCGTAGTACCAGACGGCGGATATGAGCAGTTCTTC. Its protein product is CASSVVPDGGYEQFF.